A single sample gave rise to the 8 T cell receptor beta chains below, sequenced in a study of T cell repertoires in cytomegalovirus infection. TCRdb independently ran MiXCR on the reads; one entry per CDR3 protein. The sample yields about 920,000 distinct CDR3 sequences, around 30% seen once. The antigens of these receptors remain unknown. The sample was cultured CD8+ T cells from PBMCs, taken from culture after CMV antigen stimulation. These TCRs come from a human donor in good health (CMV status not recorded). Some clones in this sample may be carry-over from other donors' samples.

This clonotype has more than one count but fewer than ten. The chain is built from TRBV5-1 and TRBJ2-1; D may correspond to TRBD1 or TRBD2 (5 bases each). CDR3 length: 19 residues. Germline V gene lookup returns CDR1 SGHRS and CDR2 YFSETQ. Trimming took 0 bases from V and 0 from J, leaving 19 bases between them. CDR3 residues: CASSLAGTLFPSSYNEQFF. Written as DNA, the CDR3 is TGCGCCAGCAGCTTGGCCGGGACCCTATTTCCAAGCTCCTACAATGAGCAGTTCTTC.

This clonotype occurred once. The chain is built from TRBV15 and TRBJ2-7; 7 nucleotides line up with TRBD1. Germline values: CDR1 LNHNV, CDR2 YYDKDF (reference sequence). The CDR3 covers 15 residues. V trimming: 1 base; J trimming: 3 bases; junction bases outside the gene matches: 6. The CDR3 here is CATSRGTGPGYEQYF. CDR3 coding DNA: TGTGCCACCAGCAGAGGGACAGGCCCAGGCTACGAGCAGTACTTC.

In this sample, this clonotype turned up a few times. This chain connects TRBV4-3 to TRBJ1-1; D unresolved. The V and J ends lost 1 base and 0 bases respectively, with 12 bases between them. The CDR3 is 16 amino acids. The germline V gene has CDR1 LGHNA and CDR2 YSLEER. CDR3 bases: TGCGCCAGCAGCCAAGGACTACAGTTACTGAACACTGAAGCTTTCTTT. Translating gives CASSQGLQLLNTEAFF.

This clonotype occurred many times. CDR3 protein: CASSSSDSYEQYV. The CDR3, as DNA: TGTGCCAGCAGTTCTTCCGACTCCTACGAGCAGTACGTC. The chain carries TRBV6-2 or TRBV6-3 and TRBJ2-7; D gene uncertain. The germline V and J ends were trimmed by 4 bases and 0 bases, with 7 bases remaining between them. Germline V CDR1 and CDR2: MNHEY, SVGEGT. The CDR3 totals 13 residues.

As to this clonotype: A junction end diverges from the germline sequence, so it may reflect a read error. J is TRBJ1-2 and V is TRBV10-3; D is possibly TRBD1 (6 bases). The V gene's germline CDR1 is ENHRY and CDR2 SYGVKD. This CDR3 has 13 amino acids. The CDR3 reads CAISESISDSLFF. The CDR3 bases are TGTGCCATCAGTGAGTCGATATCGGACAGCCTCTTCTTC.

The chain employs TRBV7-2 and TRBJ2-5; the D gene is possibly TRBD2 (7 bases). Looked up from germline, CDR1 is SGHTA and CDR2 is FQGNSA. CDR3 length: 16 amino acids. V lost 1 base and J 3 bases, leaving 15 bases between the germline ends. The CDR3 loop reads CASSLVGGLWEETQYF. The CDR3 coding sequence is TGTGCCAGCAGCTTAGTCGGGGGGCTTTGGGAAGAGACCCAGTACTTC.

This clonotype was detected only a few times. CDR3 region: CASSLVQGLSYNEQFF. Here the CDR3 DNA reads TGTGCCAGCAGCTTAGTACAGGGACTCTCCTACAATGAGCAGTTCTTC. This rearrangement joins TRBV7-8 to TRBJ2-1; TRBD1 or TRBD2 may be the D gene (6 bases each). V was cut by 1 base and J by 0 bases, with 10 bases left in between. This CDR3 spans 16 amino acids. The germline V gene has CDR1 SGHVS and CDR2 FQNEAQ.

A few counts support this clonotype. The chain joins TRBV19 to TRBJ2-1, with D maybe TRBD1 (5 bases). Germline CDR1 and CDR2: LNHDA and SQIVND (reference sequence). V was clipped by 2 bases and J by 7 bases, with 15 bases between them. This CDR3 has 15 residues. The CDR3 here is CASSIISQGWNEQFF. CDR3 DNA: TGTGCCAGTAGTATAATTAGCCAGGGTTGGAATGAGCAGTTCTTC.